Reported below is one T cell receptor beta chain. No count is recorded, yet this clonotype rates as medium-sized (0.01 to 0.1%) from its frequency. No antigen is known for it. CDR3 length: 15 amino acids, cysteine to phenylalanine. Nucleotide data are not available. CDR1 and CDR2 (SQVTM, ANQGSEA) derive from the germline V gene. Peripheral blood mononuclear cells were isolated from healthy donor buffy coats by density gradient separation. Negative magnetic separation using EasySep or MojoSort CD8+ T cell isolation kits was how the study enriched total CD8+ T cells. For each subset, total RNA was extracted using an RNeasy Mini Kit from duplicate vials of 150,000 sorted CD8+ T cells. The PBMCs were used either fresh or after being cryopreserved in fetal bovine serum with around 10% DMSO. Fluorescence-activated cell sorting on a FACSAria III was used to sort CD8+ T cell subsets to purity. This entry is derived from a study of human CD8 memory T cell subsets (dated by TCRdb to between 2020 and 2021). A note on the overall study: TCRbeta repertoires of stem-like (TSTEM), progenitor exhausted-like (TPEX) and effector memory CD8+ T cell subsets were compared to assess their clonal relationships. Six donors each provided TSTEM, TPEX and effector memory subsets, from which TCRbeta repertoires were obtained.

Overall study results and their limits: Although both stem-like subsets shared clonotypes with effector memory cells, the overlap between TSTEM and TPEX repertoires was minimal, suggesting distinct antigen spectra for the TSTEM and TPEX subsets. Greater repertoire diversity in TSTEM than in TPEX subsets was suggested by Chao1 estimates, potentially reflecting a broader range of specificities. Only TCRbeta chains were sequenced, and the repertoire comparisons were based on over 5 donors and tested using paired t-tests with Bonferroni correction. Similarly high normalized Shannon-Wiener diversity was shown by TSTEM and TPEX subsets, whereas comparatively lower diversity was seen in effector memory subsets.

A Human TCR Profiling Kit was used to prepare UMI-labeled 5' RACE TCRbeta libraries. Every TCRbeta library was prepared in parallel with an identical number of PCR cycles. The paper's data handling went like this. Each TCRbeta library contained between roughly 2,800 and 20,000 functional CDR3beta clonotypes. UMI extraction and consensus assembly used MIGEC 1.2.9, requiring at least three reads per UMI. MiXCR 3.0.3 was used to extract in-frame CDR3beta repertoires. Each sample was downsampled to 42,000 randomly selected UMIs before diversity metrics were calculated in VDJtools 1.2.1. For the top 3,000 clones of each sample pair, the repertoire overlap metrics D, R and F2 were calculated in VDJtools. One entry per CDR3 protein sequence results from the TCRdb reprocessing of the reads, with DNA left out. The V and J calls reflect TCRdb's pipeline rather than the authors' work. The record for this sample contains approximately 12,000 distinct CDR3 sequences. The ten most abundant clones make up about 9% of the sample.

What was sequenced was CD8+ T cells from PBMCs. The TCR sequence derives from a human donor in good health. The chain links TRBV29-1 with TRBJ2-1; the TCRdb D gene call, TRBD1, has no DNA to confirm it. The CDR3 in this case is CSVEELPGGVNEQFF.